This T cell receptor beta chain was sequenced for a study of T cells in Graves' hyperthyroidism and ophthalmopathy. TCR beta CDR3 regions were amplified from RNA transcripts. Carried out on the TCR CDR3, a first-round RT-PCR used the HTBI primer set. TCRdb processed the multiplex PCR reads anew with MiXCR; each CDR3 protein has one entry. The sample yields some 400,000 distinct CDR3 sequences, about 15% seen once. The receptor was derived from an older woman with Graves' hyperthyroidism. Sequencing was performed on blood.

The CDR3 protein is CASSLEWSSYNEQFF. The DNA for the CDR3 is TGCGCCAGCAGCTTGGAGTGGAGCTCCTACAATGAGCAGTTCTTC. This chain connects TRBV5-1 to TRBJ2-1; D gene ambiguous. Trimming stripped 0 bases from V and 0 bases from J, with 7 bases between. Germline CDR1 reads SGHRS; CDR2 reads YFSETQ. The CDR3 extends over 15 amino acids. The variable domain in full, completed from reference TRBV5-1 and TRBJ2-1, reads KAGVTQTPRYLIKTRGQQVTLSCSPISGHRSVSWYQQTPGQGLQFLFEYFSETQRNKGNFPGRFSGRQFSNSRSEMNVSTLELGDSALYLCASSLEWSSYNEQFFGPGTRLTVL.